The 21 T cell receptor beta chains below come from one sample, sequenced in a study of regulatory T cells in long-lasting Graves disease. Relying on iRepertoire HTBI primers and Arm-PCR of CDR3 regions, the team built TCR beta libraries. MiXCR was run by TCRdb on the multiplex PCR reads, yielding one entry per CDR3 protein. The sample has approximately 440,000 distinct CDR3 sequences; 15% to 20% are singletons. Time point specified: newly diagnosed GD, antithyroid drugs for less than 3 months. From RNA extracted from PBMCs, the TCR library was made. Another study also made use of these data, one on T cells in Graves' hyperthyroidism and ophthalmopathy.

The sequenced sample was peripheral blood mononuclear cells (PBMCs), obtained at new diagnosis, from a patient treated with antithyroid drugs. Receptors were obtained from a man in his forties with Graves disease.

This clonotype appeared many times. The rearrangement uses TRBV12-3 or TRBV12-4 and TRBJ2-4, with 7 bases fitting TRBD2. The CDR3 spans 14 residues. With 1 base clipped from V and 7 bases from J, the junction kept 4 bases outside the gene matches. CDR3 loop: CASSLGGSLNIQYF. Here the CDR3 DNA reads TGTGCCAGCAGTTTAGGCGGGAGTTTGAACATTCAGTACTTC.

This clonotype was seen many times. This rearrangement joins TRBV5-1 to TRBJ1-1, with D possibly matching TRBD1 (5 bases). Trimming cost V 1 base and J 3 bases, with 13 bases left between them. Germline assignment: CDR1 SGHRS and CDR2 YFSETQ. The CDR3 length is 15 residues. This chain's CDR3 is CASSLFRGIHTEAFF. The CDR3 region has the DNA TGCGCCAGCAGCTTGTTCCGGGGGATCCACACTGAAGCTTTCTTT.

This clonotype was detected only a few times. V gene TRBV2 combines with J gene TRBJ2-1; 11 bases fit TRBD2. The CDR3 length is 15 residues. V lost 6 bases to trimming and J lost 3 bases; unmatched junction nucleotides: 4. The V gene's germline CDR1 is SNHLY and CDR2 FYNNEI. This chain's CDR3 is CASRLGTSGYNEQFF. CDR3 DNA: TGTGCCAGCAGGCTCGGGACTAGCGGCTACAATGAGCAGTTCTTC.

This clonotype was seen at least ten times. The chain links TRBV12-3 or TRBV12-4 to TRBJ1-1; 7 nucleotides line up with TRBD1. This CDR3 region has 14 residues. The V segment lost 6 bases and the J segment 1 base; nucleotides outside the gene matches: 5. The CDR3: CASSSDRTNTEAFF. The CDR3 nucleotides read TGTGCCAGCAGCTCGGACAGGACGAACACTGAAGCTTTCTTT.

CDR3 loop: CAYSDPKSDTQYF. The CDR3 DNA follows: TGCGCGTACTCGGACCCTAAGAGTGATACGCAGTATTTT. The chain uses TRBV20-1 and TRBJ2-3; no clear D gene. The germline V gene encodes CDR1 DFQATT and CDR2 SNEGSKA (reference sequence). CDR3 length: 13 residues.

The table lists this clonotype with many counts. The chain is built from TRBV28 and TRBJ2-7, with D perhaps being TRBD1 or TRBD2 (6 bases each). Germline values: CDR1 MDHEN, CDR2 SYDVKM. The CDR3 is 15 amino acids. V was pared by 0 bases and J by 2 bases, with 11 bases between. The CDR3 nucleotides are TGTGCCAGCAGTTTATGGGGGGGCCAAACCTACGAGCAGTACTTC. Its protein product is CASSLWGGQTYEQYF.

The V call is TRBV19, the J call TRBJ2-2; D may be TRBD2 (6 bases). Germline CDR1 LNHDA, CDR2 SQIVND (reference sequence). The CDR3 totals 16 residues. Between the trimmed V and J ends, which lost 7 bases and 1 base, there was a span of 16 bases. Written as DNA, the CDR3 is TGTGCCAGTACTAAGCGAGGAGGGGTGAACACCGGGGAGCTGTTTTTT. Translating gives CASTKRGGVNTGELFF.

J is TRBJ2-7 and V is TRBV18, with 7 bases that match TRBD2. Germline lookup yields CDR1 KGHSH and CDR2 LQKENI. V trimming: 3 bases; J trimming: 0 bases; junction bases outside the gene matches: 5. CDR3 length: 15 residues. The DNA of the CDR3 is TGTGCCAGCTCACCGGGGCGCGGGAGCTCCTACGAGCAGTACTTC. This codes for CASSPGRGSSYEQYF.

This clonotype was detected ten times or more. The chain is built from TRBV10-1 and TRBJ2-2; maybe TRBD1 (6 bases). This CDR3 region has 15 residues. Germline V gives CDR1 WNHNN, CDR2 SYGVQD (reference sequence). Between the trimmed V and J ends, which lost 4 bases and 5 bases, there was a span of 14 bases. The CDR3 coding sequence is TGCGCCAGCAGTGCAAGCCGGGACAAGACCGGGGAGCTGTTTTTT. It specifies CASSASRDKTGELFF.

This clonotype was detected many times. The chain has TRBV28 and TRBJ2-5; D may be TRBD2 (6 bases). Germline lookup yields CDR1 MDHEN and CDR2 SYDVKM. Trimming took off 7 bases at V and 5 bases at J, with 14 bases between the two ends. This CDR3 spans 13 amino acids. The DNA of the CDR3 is TGTGCCAGCACCAACGCTGGAGGGGAGACCCAGTACTTC. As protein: CASTNAGGETQYF.

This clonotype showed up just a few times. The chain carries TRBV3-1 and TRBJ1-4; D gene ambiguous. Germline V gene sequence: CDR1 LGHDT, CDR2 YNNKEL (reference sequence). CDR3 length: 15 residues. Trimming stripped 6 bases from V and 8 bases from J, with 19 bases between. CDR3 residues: CASRPFGRVAEKLFF. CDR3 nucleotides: TGTGCCAGCAGGCCATTCGGGAGGGTTGCCGAAAAACTGTTTTTT.

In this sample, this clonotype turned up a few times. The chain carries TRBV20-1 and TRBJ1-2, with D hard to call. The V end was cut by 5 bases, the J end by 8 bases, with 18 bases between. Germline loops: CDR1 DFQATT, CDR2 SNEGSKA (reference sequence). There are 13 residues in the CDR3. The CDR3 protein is CSAWTTASGGYTF. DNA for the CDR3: TGCAGTGCTTGGACGACGGCTTCTGGAGGCTACACCTTC.

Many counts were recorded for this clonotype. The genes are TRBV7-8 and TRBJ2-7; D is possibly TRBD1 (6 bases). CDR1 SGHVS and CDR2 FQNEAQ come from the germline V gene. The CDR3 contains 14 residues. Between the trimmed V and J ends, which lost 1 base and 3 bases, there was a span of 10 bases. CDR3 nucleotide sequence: TGTGCCAGCAGCTTAGTGCCAGGGGTCTACGAGCAGTACTTC. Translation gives CASSLVPGVYEQYF.

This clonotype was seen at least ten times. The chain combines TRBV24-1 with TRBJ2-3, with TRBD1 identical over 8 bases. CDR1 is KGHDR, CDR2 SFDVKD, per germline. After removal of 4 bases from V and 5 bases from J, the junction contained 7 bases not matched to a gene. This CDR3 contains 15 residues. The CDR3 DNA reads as TGTGCCACCAGTGACAGAGGACAGGGAGAAGATACGCAGTATTTT. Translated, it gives CATSDRGQGEDTQYF.

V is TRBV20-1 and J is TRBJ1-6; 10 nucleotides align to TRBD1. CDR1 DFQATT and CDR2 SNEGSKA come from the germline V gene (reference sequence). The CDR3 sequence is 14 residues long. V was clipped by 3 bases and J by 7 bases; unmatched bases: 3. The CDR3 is CSASGGQGNSPLHF. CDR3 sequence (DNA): TGCAGTGCTAGTGGGGGACAGGGGAATTCACCCCTCCACTTT.

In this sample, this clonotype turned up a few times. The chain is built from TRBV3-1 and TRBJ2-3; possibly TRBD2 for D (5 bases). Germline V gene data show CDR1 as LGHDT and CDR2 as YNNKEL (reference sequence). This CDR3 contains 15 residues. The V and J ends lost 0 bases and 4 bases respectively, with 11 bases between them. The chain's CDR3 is CASSQDGLASDTQYF. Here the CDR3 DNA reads TGTGCCAGCAGCCAAGACGGCCTAGCATCAGATACGCAGTATTTT.

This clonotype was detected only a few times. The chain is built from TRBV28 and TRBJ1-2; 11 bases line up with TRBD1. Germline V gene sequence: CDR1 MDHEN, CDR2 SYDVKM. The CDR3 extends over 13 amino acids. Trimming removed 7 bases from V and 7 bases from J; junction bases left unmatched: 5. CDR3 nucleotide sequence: TGTGCCAGCAAACAGGGACAGGGGGGTGGCTACACCTTC. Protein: CASKQGQGGGYTF.

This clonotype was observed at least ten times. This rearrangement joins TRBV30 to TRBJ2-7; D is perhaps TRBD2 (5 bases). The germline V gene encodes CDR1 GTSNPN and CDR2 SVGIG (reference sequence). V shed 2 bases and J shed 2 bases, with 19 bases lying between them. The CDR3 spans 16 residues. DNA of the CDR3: TGTGCCTGGAGTTTAAAACTACGGGTCGGGACCTACGAGCAGTACTTC. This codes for CAWSLKLRVGTYEQYF.

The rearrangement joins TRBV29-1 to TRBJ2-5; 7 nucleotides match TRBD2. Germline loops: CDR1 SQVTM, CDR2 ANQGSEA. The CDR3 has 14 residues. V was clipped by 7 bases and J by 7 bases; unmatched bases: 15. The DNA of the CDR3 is TGCAGCGGCGGTACGGGGGAGGGCACCTCGACCCAGTACTTC. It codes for CSGGTGEGTSTQYF.

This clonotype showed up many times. CDR3 sequence reads: CASRGTKMNTEAFF. CDR3 DNA: TGTGCCAGCAGGGGGACTAAAATGAACACTGAAGCTTTCTTT. The chain is built from TRBV6-1 and TRBJ1-1, with D maybe TRBD1 (5 bases). Trimming cost V 6 bases and J 0 bases, with 11 bases left between them. From germline, CDR1 is MNHNS and CDR2 SASEGT. CDR3 size: 14 residues.

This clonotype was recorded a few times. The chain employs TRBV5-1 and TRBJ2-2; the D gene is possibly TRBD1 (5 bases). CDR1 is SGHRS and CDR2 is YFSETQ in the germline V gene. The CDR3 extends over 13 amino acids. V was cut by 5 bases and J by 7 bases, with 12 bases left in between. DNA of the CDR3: TGCGCCAGCAGAGTCCAGGGTGGCGGGGAGCTGTTTTTT. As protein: CASRVQGGGELFF.